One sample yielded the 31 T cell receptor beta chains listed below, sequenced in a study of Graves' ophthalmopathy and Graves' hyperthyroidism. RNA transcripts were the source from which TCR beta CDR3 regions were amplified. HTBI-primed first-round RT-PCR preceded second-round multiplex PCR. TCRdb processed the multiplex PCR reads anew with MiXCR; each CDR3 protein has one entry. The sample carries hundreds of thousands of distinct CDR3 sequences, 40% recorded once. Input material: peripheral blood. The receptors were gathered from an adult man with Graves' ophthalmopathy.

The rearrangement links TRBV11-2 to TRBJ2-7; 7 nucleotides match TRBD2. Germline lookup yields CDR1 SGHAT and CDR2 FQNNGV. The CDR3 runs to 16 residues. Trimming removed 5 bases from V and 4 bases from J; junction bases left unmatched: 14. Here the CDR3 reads CASSPSMPAGLYEQYF. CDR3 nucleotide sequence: TGTGCCAGCAGCCCTAGTATGCCAGCGGGGCTATACGAGCAGTACTTC.

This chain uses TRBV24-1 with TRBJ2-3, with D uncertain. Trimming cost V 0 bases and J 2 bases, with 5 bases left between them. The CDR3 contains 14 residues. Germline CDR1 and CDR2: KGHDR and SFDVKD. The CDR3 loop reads CATSDLQLTDTQYF. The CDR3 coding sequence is TGTGCCACCAGTGATTTGCAGCTCACAGATACGCAGTATTTT.

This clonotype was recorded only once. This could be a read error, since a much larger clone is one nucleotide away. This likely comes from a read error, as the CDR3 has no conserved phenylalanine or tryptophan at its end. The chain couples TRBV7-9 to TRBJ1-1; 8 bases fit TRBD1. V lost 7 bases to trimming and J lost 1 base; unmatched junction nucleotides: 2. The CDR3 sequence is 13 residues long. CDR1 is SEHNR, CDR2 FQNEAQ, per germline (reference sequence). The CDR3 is CASIDRGNTEAFL. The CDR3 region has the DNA TGTGCCAGCATCGACAGGGGGAACACTGAAGCTTTCCTT.

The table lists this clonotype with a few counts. CDR3 DNA: TGTGCCAGCAGTTTAGCCAGGGTTGGTGTCGGTAGCAATCAGCCCCAGCATTTT. Protein: CASSLARVGVGSNQPQHF. The rearrangement uses TRBV2 and TRBJ1-5; D might be TRBD1 (5 bases). Germline V gene lookup returns CDR1 SNHLY and CDR2 FYNNEI. The CDR3 consists of 18 residues. V gave up 5 bases and J gave up 0 bases, with 20 bases separating them.

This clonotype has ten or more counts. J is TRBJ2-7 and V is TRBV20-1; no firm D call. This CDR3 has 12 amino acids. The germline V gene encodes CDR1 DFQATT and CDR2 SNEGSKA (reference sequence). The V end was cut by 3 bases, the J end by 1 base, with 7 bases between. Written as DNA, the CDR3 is TGCAGTGCTAGGACACATTCCTACGAGCAGTACTTC. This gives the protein CSARTHSYEQYF.

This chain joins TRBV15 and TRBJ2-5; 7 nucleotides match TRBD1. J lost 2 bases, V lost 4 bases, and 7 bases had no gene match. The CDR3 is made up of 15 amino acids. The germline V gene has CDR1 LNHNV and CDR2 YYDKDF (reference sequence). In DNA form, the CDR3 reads TGTGCCACCAGCATAAAGGGGACAGAACAAGAGACCCAGTACTTC. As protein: CATSIKGTEQETQYF.

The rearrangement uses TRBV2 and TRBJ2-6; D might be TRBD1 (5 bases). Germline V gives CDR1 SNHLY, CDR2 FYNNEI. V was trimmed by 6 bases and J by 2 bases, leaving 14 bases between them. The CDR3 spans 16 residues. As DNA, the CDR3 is TGTGCCAGCAGAGGTCCAGGGCTTACTGGGGCCAACGTCCTGACTTTC. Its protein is CASRGPGLTGANVLTF.

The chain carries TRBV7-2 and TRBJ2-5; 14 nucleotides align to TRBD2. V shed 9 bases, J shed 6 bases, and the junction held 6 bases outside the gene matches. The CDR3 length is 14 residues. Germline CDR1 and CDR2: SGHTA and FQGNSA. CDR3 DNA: TGTGCCAGACCGACTAGCGGGAGGGTTAAGACCCAGTACTTC. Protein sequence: CARPTSGRVKTQYF.

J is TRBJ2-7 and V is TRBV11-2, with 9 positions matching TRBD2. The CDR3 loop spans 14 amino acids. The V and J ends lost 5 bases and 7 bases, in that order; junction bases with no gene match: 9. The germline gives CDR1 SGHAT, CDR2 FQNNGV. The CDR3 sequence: CASSRAGGAEEQYF. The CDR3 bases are TGTGCCAGCAGCCGCGCGGGGGGGGCGGAAGAGCAGTACTTC.

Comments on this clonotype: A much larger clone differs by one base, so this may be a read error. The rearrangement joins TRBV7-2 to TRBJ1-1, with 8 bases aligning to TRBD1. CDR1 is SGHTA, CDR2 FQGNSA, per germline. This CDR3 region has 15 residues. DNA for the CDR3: TGTGCCGGCAGCTTTGGACAGGGTGAACAGGCTGAAGCTTTCTTT. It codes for CAGSFGQGEQAEAFF.

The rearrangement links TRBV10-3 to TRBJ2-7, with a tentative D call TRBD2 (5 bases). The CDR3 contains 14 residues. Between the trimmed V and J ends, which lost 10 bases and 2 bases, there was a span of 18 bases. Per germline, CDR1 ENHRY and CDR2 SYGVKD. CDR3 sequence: CASRIRTGTYEQYF. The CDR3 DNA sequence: TGTGCCAGCAGAATCAGGACGGGAACCTACGAGCAGTACTTC.

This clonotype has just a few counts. As DNA, the CDR3 is TGTGCCAGCAGCTTAGTAGGACAGGGGGCGGGCGAGCAGTACTTC. Protein product: CASSLVGQGAGEQYF. The V gene is TRBV7-9, the J gene TRBJ2-7; TRBD1 agrees at 11 bases. CDR1 SEHNR and CDR2 FQNEAQ come from the germline V gene (reference sequence). The CDR3 runs 15 residues. V dropped 1 base and J dropped 6; count of bases not matched to a gene: 5.

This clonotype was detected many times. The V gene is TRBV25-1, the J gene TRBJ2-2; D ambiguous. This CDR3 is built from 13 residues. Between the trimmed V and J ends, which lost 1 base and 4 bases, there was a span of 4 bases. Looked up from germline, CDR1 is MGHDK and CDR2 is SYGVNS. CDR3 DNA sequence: TGTGCCAGCAGTGAATCGATCACCGGGGAGCTGTTTTTT. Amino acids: CASSESITGELFF.

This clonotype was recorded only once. The CDR3 sequence is CASSFGGTVLLGRYEQYF. The CDR3 DNA reads TGTGCCAGCAGCTTCGGCGGGACAGTCCTTCTGGGGCGCTACGAGCAGTACTTC. The gene calls are TRBV11-1 and TRBJ2-7; D is possibly TRBD1 (7 bases). The germline gives CDR1 SGHAT, CDR2 FQDESV (reference sequence). This CDR3 spans 18 amino acids. Deletions cut 3 bases from V and 3 bases from J, with 24 bases between.

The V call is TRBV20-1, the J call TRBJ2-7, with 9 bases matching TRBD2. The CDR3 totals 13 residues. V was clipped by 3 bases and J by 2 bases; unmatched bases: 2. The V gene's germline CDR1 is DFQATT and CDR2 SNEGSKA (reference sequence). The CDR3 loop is CSARTSGPYEQYF. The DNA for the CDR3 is TGCAGTGCTAGGACTAGCGGCCCCTACGAGCAGTACTTC.

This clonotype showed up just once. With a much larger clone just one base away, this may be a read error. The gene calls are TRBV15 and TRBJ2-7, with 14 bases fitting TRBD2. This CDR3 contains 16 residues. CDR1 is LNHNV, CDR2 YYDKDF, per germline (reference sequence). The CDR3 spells CATSRGTSGRSYEQCF. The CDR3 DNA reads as TGTGCCACCAGCAGAGGGACTAGCGGGAGGTCCTACGAGCAGTGCTTC.

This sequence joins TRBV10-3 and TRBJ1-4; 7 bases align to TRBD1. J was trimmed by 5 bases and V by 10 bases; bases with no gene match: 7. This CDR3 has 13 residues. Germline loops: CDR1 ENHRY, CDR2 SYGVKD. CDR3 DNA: TGTGCCAGCAGGGACAGCCCAAATGAAAAACTGTTTTTT. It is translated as CASRDSPNEKLFF.

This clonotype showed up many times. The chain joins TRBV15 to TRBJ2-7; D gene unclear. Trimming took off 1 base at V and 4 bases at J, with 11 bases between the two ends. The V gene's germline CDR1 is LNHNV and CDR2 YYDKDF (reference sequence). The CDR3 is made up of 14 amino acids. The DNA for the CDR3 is TGTGCCACCAGCAGAGGCCTCCAGGAATACGAGCAGTACTTC. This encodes CATSRGLQEYEQYF.

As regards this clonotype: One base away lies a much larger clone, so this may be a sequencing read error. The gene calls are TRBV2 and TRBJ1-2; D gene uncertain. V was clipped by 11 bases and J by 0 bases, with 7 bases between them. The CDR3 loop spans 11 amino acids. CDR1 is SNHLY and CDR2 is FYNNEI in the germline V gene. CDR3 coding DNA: TGTGCCGGCAACTCTAACTATGGCTACACCTTC. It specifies CAGNSNYGYTF. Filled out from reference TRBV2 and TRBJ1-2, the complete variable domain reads EPEVTQTPSHQVTQMGQEVILRCVPISNHLYFYWYRQILGQKVEFLVSFYNNEISEKSEIFDDQFSVERPDGSNFTLKIRSTKLEDSAMYFCAGNSNYGYTFGSGTRLTVV.

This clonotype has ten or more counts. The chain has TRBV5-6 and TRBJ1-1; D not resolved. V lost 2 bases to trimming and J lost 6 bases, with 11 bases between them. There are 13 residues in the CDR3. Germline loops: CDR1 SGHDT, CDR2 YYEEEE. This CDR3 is CASSFGGLPEAFF. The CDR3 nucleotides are TGTGCCAGCAGCTTCGGAGGGCTCCCTGAAGCTTTCTTT.

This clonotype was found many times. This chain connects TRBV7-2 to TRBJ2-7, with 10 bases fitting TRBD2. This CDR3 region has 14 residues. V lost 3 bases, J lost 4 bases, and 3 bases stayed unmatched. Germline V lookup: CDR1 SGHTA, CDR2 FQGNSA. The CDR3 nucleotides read TGTGCCAGCAGCTTTGCTAGCGGGAGTTACGAGCAGTACTTC. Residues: CASSFASGSYEQYF.

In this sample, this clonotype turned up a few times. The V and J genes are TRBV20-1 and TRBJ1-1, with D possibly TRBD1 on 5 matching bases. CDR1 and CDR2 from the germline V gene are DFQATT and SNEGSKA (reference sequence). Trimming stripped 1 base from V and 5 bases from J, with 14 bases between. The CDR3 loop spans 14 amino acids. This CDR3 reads CSARGLDTGTEAFF. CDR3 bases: TGCAGTGCTAGAGGCTTGGACACTGGGACTGAAGCTTTCTTT.

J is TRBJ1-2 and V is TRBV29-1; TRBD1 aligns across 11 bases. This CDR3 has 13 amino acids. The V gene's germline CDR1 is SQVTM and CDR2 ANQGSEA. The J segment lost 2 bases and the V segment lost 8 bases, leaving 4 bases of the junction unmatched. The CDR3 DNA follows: TGCAGCTTAGGACAGGGGGCCAACTATGGCTACACCTTC. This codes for CSLGQGANYGYTF.

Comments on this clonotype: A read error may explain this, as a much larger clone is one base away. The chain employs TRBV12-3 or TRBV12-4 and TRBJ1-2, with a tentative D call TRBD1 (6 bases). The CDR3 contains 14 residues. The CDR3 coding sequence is TGTGCCGGCAGCACACGGACAGACCTGGGTGGCTACACCTTC. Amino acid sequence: CAGSTRTDLGGYTF.

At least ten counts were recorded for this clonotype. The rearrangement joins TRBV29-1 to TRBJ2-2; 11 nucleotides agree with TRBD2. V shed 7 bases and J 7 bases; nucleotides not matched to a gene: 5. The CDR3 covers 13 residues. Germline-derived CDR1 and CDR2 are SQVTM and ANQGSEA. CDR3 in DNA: TGCAGCGGTTCTAGCGGGAGGATCGGGGAGCTGTTTTTT. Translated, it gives CSGSSGRIGELFF.

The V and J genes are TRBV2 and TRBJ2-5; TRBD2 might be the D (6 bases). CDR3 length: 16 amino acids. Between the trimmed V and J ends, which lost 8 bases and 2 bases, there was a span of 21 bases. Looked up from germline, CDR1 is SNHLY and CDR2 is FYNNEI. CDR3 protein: CASSRKGRGDQETQYF. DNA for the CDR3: TGTGCCAGCTCACGAAAGGGACGCGGGGATCAAGAGACCCAGTACTTC.

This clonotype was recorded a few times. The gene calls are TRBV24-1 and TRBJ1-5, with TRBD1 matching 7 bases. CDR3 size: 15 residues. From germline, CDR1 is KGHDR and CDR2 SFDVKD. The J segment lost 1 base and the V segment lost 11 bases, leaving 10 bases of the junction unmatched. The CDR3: CASTYLRGSNQPQHF. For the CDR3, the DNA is TGTGCCAGCACTTACCTCAGGGGGAGCAATCAGCCCCAGCATTTT.

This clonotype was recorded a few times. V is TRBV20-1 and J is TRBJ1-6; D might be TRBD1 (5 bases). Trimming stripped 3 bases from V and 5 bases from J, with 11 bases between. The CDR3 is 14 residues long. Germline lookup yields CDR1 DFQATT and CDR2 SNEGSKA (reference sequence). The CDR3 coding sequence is TGCAGTGCTAGTCGGCAGGGTCATAATTCACCCCTCCACTTT. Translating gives CSASRQGHNSPLHF.

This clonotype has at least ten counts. The CDR3: CASSEGEAYTEAFF. The CDR3 bases are TGTGCCAGCAGTGAAGGTGAAGCCTACACTGAAGCTTTCTTT. The genes are TRBV6-6 and TRBJ1-1; no reliable D call. Germline values: CDR1 MNHNY, CDR2 SVGAGI (reference sequence). The CDR3 extends over 14 amino acids. The ends were cut back, 5 bases at V and 3 bases at J, with 13 bases in the middle.

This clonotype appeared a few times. The CDR3 region is CSATRLAGGPRETQYF. The CDR3 DNA reads as TGCAGTGCAACAAGACTAGCGGGGGGGCCTCGGGAGACCCAGTACTTC. The chain links TRBV20-1 to TRBJ2-5, with 14 bases that match TRBD2. This CDR3 is 16 amino acids long. V lost 6 bases and J lost 5; bases outside the gene matches: 11. Germline V gene sequence: CDR1 DFQATT, CDR2 SNEGSKA (reference sequence).

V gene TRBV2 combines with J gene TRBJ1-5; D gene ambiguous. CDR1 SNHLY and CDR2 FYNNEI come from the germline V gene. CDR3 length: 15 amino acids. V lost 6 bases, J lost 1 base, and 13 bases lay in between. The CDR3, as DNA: TGTGCCAGCAGATACGGGGATTGGAGCAATCAGCCCCAGCATTTT. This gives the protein CASRYGDWSNQPQHF.